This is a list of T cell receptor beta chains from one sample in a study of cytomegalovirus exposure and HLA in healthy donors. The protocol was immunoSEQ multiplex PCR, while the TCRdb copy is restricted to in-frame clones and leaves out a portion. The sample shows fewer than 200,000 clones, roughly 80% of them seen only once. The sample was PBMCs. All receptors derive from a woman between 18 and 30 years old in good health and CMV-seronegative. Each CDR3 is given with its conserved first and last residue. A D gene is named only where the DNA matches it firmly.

CASSLGVTGGPVTQYF,TRBD1,TRBJ2-5,TRBV11-3
CASSLRDQPQHF,NA,TRBJ1-5,TRBV7-9
CATSRDLLAGAYEQYF,TRBD2,TRBJ2-7,TRBV15
CASSSLASGVSGELFF,TRBD2,TRBJ2-2,TRBV5-1
CASRETAEAFF,NA,TRBJ1-1,TRBV6-1
CASSRREGTEAFF,NA,TRBJ1-1,TRBV2
CASSDRYNEQFF,NA,TRBJ2-1,TRBV6-5
CSSSLGASGNTIYF,NA,TRBJ1-3,TRBV7-9
CASSLARFGEAIAKNIQYF,NA,TRBJ2-4,TRBV11-2
CASSTRFDEQFF,NA,TRBJ2-1,TRBV6-1
CASSSPWGVLTPHSGNTIYF,NA,TRBJ1-3,TRBV27
CASRLEGAKNIQYF,NA,TRBJ2-4,TRBV7-2
CASSLEGGRYDEQYF,NA,TRBJ2-7,TRBV7-9
CAWIKRGLAGGPGPYEQYF,TRBD2,TRBJ2-7,TRBV30
CASSWTAVTGELFF,NA,TRBJ2-2,TRBV11-2